Sequencing of this T cell receptor (beta chain) was carried out in a study of T-cell reconstitution after alpha-beta-depleted transplantation in children. The CDR3 consists of 14 residues. V dropped 5 bases and J dropped 7 bases, with 16 bases sitting between them. Germline V gene sequence: CDR1 SGHTA, CDR2 FQGTGA. This sample's TCRbeta library carried unique molecular identifier barcodes. TCRdb reprocessed the PCR reads via MiXCR and lists one record per CDR3 protein. Of some 600,000 distinct CDR3 sequences in the sample, over 10% are singletons; the top ten hold over 2%. About this clonotype itself: A much larger clone sits a single nucleotide away, making a read error possible. No conserved phenylalanine or tryptophan ends this CDR3, so it is likely a read error.

This clonotype was obtained from a male patient aged 10-17 years who had a stem cell transplant for acute myeloid leukemia, so the T cells may come from the graft donor. The sample consisted of PBMCs, mostly from graft donor cells, taken 360 days after TCRalphabeta/CD19-depleted stem cell transplant. This chain links TRBV7-3 with TRBJ2-3; the D gene could be TRBD1 or TRBD2 (5 bases each). In nucleotides, the CDR3 is TGTGCCAGCAGCCCAAGCCTTGGGGGTAATACGCAGTATCTT. It encodes CASSPSLGGNTQYL.